These 23 T cell receptor beta chains were sequenced from one sample in a study of shared clonotypes between healthy human individuals. Assay used: immunoSEQ multiplex PCR; TCRdb lists only in-frame clones, some missing. The sample holds about 100,000 clones; 60% to 75% are singletons and the top ten take roughly 50%. The sequencing input was memory CD8+ T cells sorted from blood. Documented subset: CD45RO+ cells pooled with CCR7-negative TemRA cells. The receptors here all came from a man aged 30 to 39 in good health.

This clone has more than one count but fewer than ten. This sequence joins TRBV11-2 and TRBJ2-1; 10 bases align to TRBD1. This CDR3 contains 16 residues. CDR1 SGHAT and CDR2 FQNNGV come from the germline V gene. With 0 bases clipped from V and 9 bases from J, the junction kept 8 bases outside the gene matches. The CDR3 DNA reads TGTGCCAGCAGCTTAGATTTGACAGGGGGCGGCACTGAGCAGTTCTTC. It codes for CASSLDLTGGGTEQFF.

This chain uses TRBV21-1 with TRBJ1-2. TRBV21-1 is flagged as a pseudogene. This CDR3 is 16 amino acids long. The DNA of the CDR3 is TGTGCCAGCAGCAAAGCGCTTTGGGGAGGGTTGCGTGGCTACACCTTC. Amino acid sequence: CASSKALWGGLRGYTF.

This rearrangement joins TRBV7-8 to TRBJ1-5, with D maybe TRBD1 (6 bases). This CDR3 has 14 residues. Deletions cut 5 bases from V and 9 bases from J, with 17 bases between. Germline V gene sequence: CDR1 SGHVS, CDR2 FQNEAQ. The CDR3 loop reads CASSPRTDQGPQHF. The CDR3, as DNA: TGTGCCAGCAGCCCGCGGACAGACCAGGGGCCCCAGCATTTT. The full variable domain, completed using reference TRBV7-8 and TRBJ1-5, is GAGVSQSPRYKVAKRGQDVALRCDPISGHVSLFWYQQALGQGPEFLTYFQNEAQLDKSGLPSDRFFAERPEGSVSTLKIQRTQQEDSAVYLCASSPRTDQGPQHFGDGTRLSIL.

As regards this clone: This may come from a read error, since a much larger clone is one base off. This sample also contains other DNA sequences that code for the same CDR3. The rearrangement links TRBV2 to TRBJ2-5, with no clear D. TRBJ2-7 matches the DNA end more closely, so the J call is doubtful. The CDR3 loop spans 13 amino acids. Germline CDR1 and CDR2: SNHLY and FYNNEI. CDR3 DNA sequence: TGTGCCAGCAGTGATTGGGTTGGCTACGAGCAGTACTTC. Translated, it gives CASSDWVGYEQYF.

V and J are TRBV11-2 and TRBJ2-2; D uncertain. The CDR3 has 16 amino acids. CDR1 is SGHAT and CDR2 is FQNNGV in the germline V gene. V lost 0 bases and J 2 bases, leaving 10 bases between the germline ends. The CDR3 sequence: CASSLEVQTNTGELFF. CDR3 bases: TGTGCCAGCAGCTTAGAGGTACAGACTAACACCGGGGAGCTGTTTTTT.

This chain uses TRBV14 with TRBJ2-7; unclear D gene. The germline V and J ends were trimmed by 2 bases and 7 bases, with 9 bases remaining between them. CDR3 length: 12 residues. CDR1 and CDR2 from the germline V gene are SGHDN and FVKESK. Here the CDR3 reads CASSQLGREQYF. As DNA, the CDR3 is TGTGCCAGCAGCCAATTAGGTCGGGAGCAGTACTTC.

Remarks on this clone: Other DNA sequences from this sample encode an identical CDR3 as well. This rearrangement joins TRBV4-3 to TRBJ1-5; D is undetermined. CDR1 is LGHNA and CDR2 is YSLEER in the germline V gene. Trimming shortened V by 0 bases and J by 2 bases, and 2 bases separated the two germline ends. This CDR3 has 13 residues. In DNA form, the CDR3 reads TGCGCCAGCAGCCAAGATCGCAATCAGCCCCAGCATTTT. Translated, it gives CASSQDRNQPQHF.

The rearrangement joins TRBV30 to TRBJ2-1; perhaps TRBD1 as D (6 bases). The germline CDR1 and CDR2 sequences are GTSNPN and SVGIG (reference sequence). Trimming removed 4 bases at V and 2 bases at J, with 9 bases between. This CDR3 is 13 amino acids long. In DNA form, the CDR3 reads TGTGCCTGGACAGGGGCAGCCTACAATGAGCAGTTCTTC. Translation: CAWTGAAYNEQFF.

This clone has at least ten counts. V and J are TRBV5-4 and TRBJ2-5; D is ambiguous. V was pared by 4 bases and J by 3 bases, with 7 bases between. CDR1 and CDR2 from the germline V gene are SGHNT and YYREEE (reference sequence). The CDR3 loop spans 12 amino acids. CDR3 protein: CASSTEEETQYF. In nucleotides, the CDR3 is TGTGCCAGCAGCACCGAAGAAGAGACCCAGTACTTC.

The chain combines TRBV6-1 with TRBJ2-3; D possibly matches TRBD1 or TRBD2 (5 bases each). Trimming stripped 6 bases from V and 1 base from J, with 11 bases between. The germline CDR1 and CDR2 sequences are MNHNS and SASEGT. The CDR3 is 14 residues long. The DNA for the CDR3 is TGTGCCAGCAGAGAGGGGATAGGCACAGATACGCAGTATTTT. Its translation is CASREGIGTDTQYF.

This chain links TRBV5-1 with TRBJ2-1, with 7 positions matching TRBD1. CDR3 length: 14 residues. Germline CDR1 reads SGHRS; CDR2 reads YFSETQ. V lost 0 bases, J lost 3 bases, and 0 bases stayed unmatched. CDR3 sequence reads: CASSLGDSYNEQFF. CDR3 nucleotides: TGCGCCAGCAGCTTGGGGGACAGCTACAATGAGCAGTTCTTC.

The chain is built from TRBV5-1 and TRBJ2-3; 8 nucleotides align to TRBD1. The trim removed 0 bases at V and 4 bases at J, leaving 16 bases unmatched. This CDR3 spans 19 amino acids. The germline gives CDR1 SGHRS, CDR2 YFSETQ. Here the CDR3 DNA reads TGCGCCAGCAGCTTGGTAGGAGTTAGTCCAGGGGGCGGTTCAGATACGCAGTATTTT. Translated, it gives CASSLVGVSPGGGSDTQYF.

This clone was seen more than once but under ten times. V usage is TRBV6-5 and J usage is TRBJ2-6, with D unclear. The CDR3 runs to 12 residues. Germline loops: CDR1 MNHEY, CDR2 SVGAGI. Trimming stripped 8 bases from V and 2 bases from J, with 4 bases between. The CDR3 sequence is CASGAGANVLTF. CDR3 DNA: TGTGCCAGCGGTGCTGGGGCCAACGTCCTGACTTTC.

The chain combines TRBV6-1 with TRBJ1-5, with D possibly TRBD1 on 5 matching bases. V was cut by 0 bases and J by 7 bases, with 10 bases left in between. The CDR3 covers 14 residues. Looked up from germline, CDR1 is MNHNS and CDR2 is SASEGT. The DNA for the CDR3 is TGTGCCAGCAGTGAAGCGGGGGGGTGGCAGCCCCAGCATTTT. It yields the protein CASSEAGGWQPQHF.

The chain is built from TRBV2 and TRBJ2-3, with 9 bases lining up with TRBD2. The ends lost 11 bases at V and 2 bases at J; junction bases unmatched: 17. Germline V gene sequence: CDR1 SNHLY, CDR2 FYNNEI. CDR3 length: 17 residues. CDR3: CALTTPMTSGNTDTQYF. For the CDR3, the DNA is TGTGCCTTAACGACCCCAATGACTAGCGGCAACACAGATACGCAGTATTTT.

Only a few counts were recorded for this clone. This chain links TRBV6-4 with TRBJ2-3; 9 nucleotides agree with TRBD2. V lost 4 bases and J lost 2; bases outside the gene matches: 7. Germline V lookup: CDR1 MRHNA, CDR2 SNTAGT. The CDR3 is 16 amino acids. CDR3 DNA sequence: TGTGCCAGCAGTGTTGCTAGCGGGGTTGCCACAGATACGCAGTATTTT. It encodes CASSVASGVATDTQYF.

Only a few counts were recorded for this clone. This chain connects TRBV28 to TRBJ1-1, with TRBD1 identical over 7 bases. The CDR3 totals 12 residues. V shed 6 bases and J 6 bases; nucleotides not matched to a gene: 4. Germline values: CDR1 MDHEN, CDR2 SYDVKM. CDR3 nucleotide sequence: TGTGCCAGCAGGCTTCAGGGGGCTGAAGCTTTCTTT. Protein: CASRLQGAEAFF.

The chain couples TRBV4-2 to TRBJ2-3, with TRBD2 matching over 11 bases. Germline V gene data show CDR1 as LGHNA and CDR2 as YNFKEQ. J gave up 3 bases and V 0 bases, and 11 bases lay outside the gene matches. CDR3 size: 19 residues. CDR3 coding DNA: TGTGCCAGCAGCCAAGATTTGACTAGCGGGAACGGTCGAACAGATACGCAGTATTTT. It yields the protein CASSQDLTSGNGRTDTQYF.

The gene calls are TRBV25-1 and TRBJ2-2; D gene unclear. V was pared by 3 bases and J by 5 bases, with 7 bases between. Germline values: CDR1 MGHDK, CDR2 SYGVNS. CDR3 length: 13 amino acids. The CDR3 here is CASSDLGTGELFF. As DNA, the CDR3 is TGTGCCAGCAGTGATTTGGGAACCGGGGAGCTGTTTTTT. The whole variable domain, filled in from reference TRBV25-1 and TRBJ2-2, reads EADIYQTPRYLVIGTGKKITLECSQTMGHDKMYWYQQDPGMELHLIHYSYGVNSTEKGDLSSESTVSRIRTEHFPLTLESARPSHTSQYLCASSDLGTGELFFGEGSRLTVL.

This chain joins TRBV27 and TRBJ2-7; TRBD1 aligns across 9 bases. V lost 5 bases and J lost 6; bases outside the gene matches: 8. This CDR3 contains 14 residues. CDR1 and CDR2 from the germline V gene are MNHEY and SMNVEV (reference sequence). The CDR3 nucleotides read TGTGCCAGCAGTCCAGGGGACAGGGTTTCCGAGCAGTACTTC. Its protein product is CASSPGDRVSEQYF.

The chain joins TRBV7-2 to TRBJ2-5; 8 nucleotides align to TRBD1. J lost 5 bases, V lost 7 bases, and 3 bases had no gene match. The germline gives CDR1 SGHTA, CDR2 FQGNSA. The CDR3 runs to 12 residues. CDR3 DNA sequence: TGTGCCAGCAATCGGGACAGGGAGACCCAGTACTTC. It encodes CASNRDRETQYF.

The rearrangement joins TRBV5-4 to TRBJ2-1, with no clear D. CDR3 size: 15 residues. Germline CDR1 and CDR2: SGHNT and YYREEE (reference sequence). The V gene lost 0 bases and the J gene lost 0 bases, with 7 bases spanning the gap. The CDR3 here is CASSLELSSYNEQFF. CDR3 DNA: TGTGCCAGCAGCTTGGAGCTTAGCTCCTACAATGAGCAGTTCTTC.

CDR3 in DNA: TGTGCCAGCAGCCCTCGTTATGGGTCGGACAGGGCGTTCAATCAGCCCCAGCATTTT. Translating gives CASSPRYGSDRAFNQPQHF. This chain links TRBV21-1 with TRBJ1-5; TRBD1 is the table's D call, not checked against the DNA. TRBV21-1 is a recognized pseudogene. The CDR3 is made up of 19 amino acids.